This TCR beta chain derives from a study of spatial heterogeneity in lung cancer. V was shortened by 6 bases and J by 0 bases, with 11 bases between the two germline ends. The CDR3 is made up of 14 amino acids. Looked up from germline, CDR1 is MDHEN and CDR2 is SYDVKM. Each CDR3 protein is one row after TCRdb ran MiXCR on the 5' RACE reads. Among about 61,000 distinct CDR3 sequences listed, about 6.6% were seen once. Indicated time point: sample taken at primary tumor resection. This clonotype occurred many times. The chain employs TRBV28 and TRBJ1-1; weak D call: TRBD1 (5 bases). This receptor was identified in a female donor with early-stage non-small cell lung cancer. The sequencing here drew on PBMCs, taken at surgery. The CDR3 is CASRGGIMNTEAFF. The CDR3 DNA reads TGTGCCAGCAGGGGGGGAATTATGAACACTGAAGCTTTCTTT. Full variable domain (outside the CDR3, taken from reference TRBV28 and TRBJ1-1): DVKVTQSSRYLVKRTGEKVFLECVQDMDHENMFWYRQDPGLGLRLIYFSYDVKMKEKGDIPEGYSVSREKKERFSLILESASTNQTSMYLCASRGGIMNTEAFFGQGTRLTVV.